This T cell receptor beta chain was captured in a study of blood T cell repertoires in COVID-19 (TCRdb year 2020). Context from the whole study: The collaborator samples originated in the United States, Italy and Spain and spanned the acute and convalescent phases of COVID-19. The material from the prospective study consisted of cDNA or gDNA derived from T cells, B-cell-depleted T cells, or PBMCs. Subjects who had been exposed to COVID-19, were actively infected with it, or had recovered from it provided the deeply sampled blood TCRbeta repertoires that made up the dataset. The repertoires were released in a freely available public database meant as a resource for research on the immune response to SARS-CoV-2. The samples were drawn from two sources: the first 160 participants of the ongoing ImmuneRACE study, and over 950 subjects contributed by 6 global collaborators. A de-identified subject ID, COVID-19 status, age in years and sex were almost always included in the sample metadata. HLA class I and class II types, where available, came from metadata supplied by the sample provider rather than from assay-based typing.

From its cysteine to its phenylalanine, the CDR3 spans 17 amino acids. The kept DNA is CDR3 alone, 51 bases in frame from the first base. The germline V gene yields SGDLS for CDR1 and YYNGEE for CDR2. Trimmed from V: 0 bases; trimmed from J: 4 bases; junction bases lacking a gene match: 6. The full study reports these points: The quantity of clinical and demographic metadata differed by source and by participant and was supplied without curation.

The immunoSEQ Assay, a bias-controlled multiplex PCR, was used to amplify TCRbeta CDR3 regions from genomic DNA. As for the original processing: The number of nucleated cells in each sample was estimated by amplification of reference gene primers within the assay. To quantify the absolute abundance of each unique TCRbeta CDR3 rearrangement, sequence reads were collapsed and filtered. Productive Simpson clonality was computed per sample as the square root of Simpson's diversity index over productive rearrangements. TCRdb limited this immuneACCESS table to in-frame rearrangements with V and J called. A share of clones is missing; checked studies link under half to unresolved V genes, and the rest is unexplained. V and J calls and clone size are those listed in that table; D and trimming were worked out from the DNA. This sample holds about 260,000 clones; about 87% were observed only once. The ten biggest clones cover 2.3% of the sample.

As concerns this clone: Its specific antigen is unknown. Base qualities are not provided; no much larger clone lies one nucleotide away.

Each collaborating institution followed its own protocols to collect whole blood in K2EDTA tubes. For TCRbeta analysis, collaborators shipped samples in one of three forms: frozen whole blood, isolated PBMCs, or DNA extracted from either of those sample types. The clonotype was recovered from a woman aged 50 to 65 with acute or convalescent COVID-19. The sequencing sample was made of peripheral blood. The chain is made from TRBV9 and TRBJ2-2; 10 bases in the middle match TRBD2. Read as DNA, the sequence is TGTGCCAGCAGCGTAGCGCCTAGCGGGAGTGGCACCGGGGAGCTGTTTTTT. Its translation is CASSVAPSGSGTGELFF.